The source of this TCR beta chain is a study of preoperative IRX-2 immunotherapy in early breast cancer. Treatment in this sample: preoperative locoregional IRX-2 cytokine immunotherapy. Samples came from a phase Ib trial of preoperative locoregional IRX-2 cytokine immunotherapy. The CDR3 loop spans 16 amino acids. CDR1 and CDR2 from the germline V gene are SGHRS and YFSETQ. After removal of 1 base from V and 2 bases from J, the junction contained 7 bases not matched to a gene. Sequencing was performed with immunoSEQ multiplex PCR; in TCRdb, only in-frame clones are kept and a portion is missing. The table has 10,000 to 15,000 clones, about nine tenths seen once.

The V and J genes are TRBV5-1 and TRBJ2-3; 7 bases are a match to TRBD2. The TCR comes from a human donor with breast cancer. The sample was acquired from a patient treated with IRX-2 immunotherapy. Written as DNA, the CDR3 is TGCGCCAGCAGCTTGACGGACGGGGGGATCACAGATACGCAGTATTTT. This sequence encodes CASSLTDGGITDTQYF.